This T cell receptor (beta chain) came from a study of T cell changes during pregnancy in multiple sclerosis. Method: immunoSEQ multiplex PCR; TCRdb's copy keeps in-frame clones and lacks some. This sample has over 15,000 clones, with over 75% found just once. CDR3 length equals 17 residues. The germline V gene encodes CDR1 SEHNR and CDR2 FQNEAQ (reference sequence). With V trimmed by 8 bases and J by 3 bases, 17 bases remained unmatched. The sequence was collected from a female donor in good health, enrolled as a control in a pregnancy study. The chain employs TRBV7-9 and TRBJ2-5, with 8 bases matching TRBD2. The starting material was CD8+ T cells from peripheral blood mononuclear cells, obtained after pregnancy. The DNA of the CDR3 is TGTGCCAGCGTTGGGTACATCGGACTAGCAGCCGAAGAGACCCAGTACTTC. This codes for CASVGYIGLAAEETQYF.